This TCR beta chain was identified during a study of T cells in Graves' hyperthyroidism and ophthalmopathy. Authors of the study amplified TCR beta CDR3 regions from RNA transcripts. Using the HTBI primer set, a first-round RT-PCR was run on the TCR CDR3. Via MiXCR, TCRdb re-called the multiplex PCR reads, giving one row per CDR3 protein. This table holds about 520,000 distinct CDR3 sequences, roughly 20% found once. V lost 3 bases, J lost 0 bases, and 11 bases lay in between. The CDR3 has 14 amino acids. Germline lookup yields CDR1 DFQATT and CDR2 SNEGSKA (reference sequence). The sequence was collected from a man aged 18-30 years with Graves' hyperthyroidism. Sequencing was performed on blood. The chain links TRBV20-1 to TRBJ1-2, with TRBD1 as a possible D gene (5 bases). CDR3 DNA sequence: TGCAGTGCTAGGAGACAGAGCTCTAACTATGGCTACACCTTC. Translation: CSARRQSSNYGYTF.